This is a list of T cell receptor beta chains from one sample in a study of blood T cell repertoires in COVID-19. The repertoire was sequenced with immunoSEQ multiplex PCR; TCRdb's copy has only in-frame clones and lacks some. This table holds 310,000 or so clones, 86% found once. Material for sequencing was peripheral blood. The receptors were gathered from a woman between 50 and 59 years old with acute or convalescent COVID-19. Each CDR3 is given with its conserved first and last residue. Each record gives: J gene, clone size, D gene, V gene, CDR3 DNA, CDR3 protein. The D gene is left open where the match is weak. Rows give clone size only sometimes, using once, few, many, or a class for an expanded clone.

TRBJ2-1 | NA | NA | TRBV19 | TGTGCCAGTACCCTTTCTTCCGGCAATGAGCAGTTCTTC | CASTLSSGNEQFF
TRBJ2-3 | once | NA | TRBV21-1 | TGTGCCAGCATCACCGGGACTAGCGGGAGGGCCAATACAGATACGCAGTATTTT | CASITGTSGRANTDTQYF
TRBJ1-2 | few | TRBD1 | TRBV5-4 | TGTGCCAGCAGCCAATACAGGGGCCCGAGTGGCTACACCTTC | CASSQYRGPSGYTF
TRBJ2-3 | NA | TRBD2 | TRBV27 | TGTGCCAGCACCGGGACTAGAACAGATACGCAGTATTTT | CASTGTRTDTQYF
TRBJ1-1 | NA | NA | TRBV7-2 | TGTGCCAGCTATTTCGGGGGGAGCAACACTGAAGCTTTCTTT | CASYFGGSNTEAFF
TRBJ1-6 | NA | TRBD1 | TRBV5-1 | TGCGCCAGCAGCTTAACAGGGGAGAATTCACCCCTCCACTTT | CASSLTGENSPLHF
TRBJ2-1 | NA | NA | TRBV12-2 | TGTGCAAGTCGCCCCGCGGGACTCATGCACTCCTACAATGAGCAGTTCTTC | CASRPAGLMHSYNEQFF
TRBJ1-1 | NA | NA | TRBV28 | TGTGCCAGCAGTCCCCCGGAGAGCGGGGTTCGGGCTGAAGCTTTCTTT | CASSPPESGVRAEAFF
TRBJ2-3 | NA | TRBD2 | TRBV18 | TGTGCCAGCTCACCGCTAGCGGGAGGGCCTGGAGATACGCAGTATTTT | CASSPLAGGPGDTQYF
TRBJ1-2 | NA | TRBD1 | TRBV6-5 | TGTGCCAGCAGGCCCGGGACAGGGAACTCTGGCTACACCTTC | CASRPGTGNSGYTF
TRBJ1-3 | NA | TRBD1 | TRBV27 | TGTGCCAGCAGTTCCTCCGTCTACAGGGGGAGAGGAAACACCATATATTTT | CASSSSVYRGRGNTIYF
TRBJ1-5 | NA | TRBD1 | TRBV5-1 | TGCGCCAGCAGCTTGGACCCCACAGGGGTCGGTCAGCCCCAGCATTTT | CASSLDPTGVGQPQHF
TRBJ2-7 | NA | NA | TRBV5-5 | TGTGCCAGCAGCTTCCCTCCGACGGGAGTTTCGGTCGAGCAGTACTTC | CASSFPPTGVSVEQYF
TRBJ2-2 | NA | NA | TRBV28 | TGTGCCAGCCGTCTGCAGGGCAACACCGGGGAGCTGTTTTTT | CASRLQGNTGELFF
TRBJ2-3 | NA | TRBD2 | TRBV24-1 | TGTGCCACCGGACTAGCGGGAGACACAGATACGCAGTATTTT | CATGLAGDTDTQYF
TRBJ1-4 | NA | TRBD1 | TRBV4-1 | TGCGCCAGCAGCCAAGTGGCGAAGACAGGGTGGGAAAAACTGTTTTTT | CASSQVAKTGWEKLFF
TRBJ1-5 | NA | TRBD1 | TRBV6-5 | TGTGCCAGCAGTCCTACGACAGGGGGACCTCAGCCCCAGCATTTT | CASSPTTGGPQPQHF
TRBJ2-5 | NA | TRBD2 | TRBV2 | TGTGCCAGCACCCAGGGACTAGCGCCCGGGACCCAGTACTTC | CASTQGLAPGTQYF
TRBJ1-3 | NA | NA | TRBV3-1/TRBV3-2 | TGTGCCAGCAGCTTTGAAACAGGGAGCTCTGGAAACACCATATATTTT | CASSFETGSSGNTIYF
TRBJ1-1 | NA | TRBD1 | TRBV5-1 | TGCGCCAGCAGCTTGTTTGGACAGGGGGACACTGAAGCTTTCTTT | CASSLFGQGDTEAFF
TRBJ2-3 | once | TRBD2 | TRBV19 | TGTGCCAGTAGTATCAAACTAGCGGGAGGAGATACGCAGTATTTT | CASSIKLAGGDTQYF
TRBJ2-1 | NA | TRBD2 | TRBV28 | TGTGCCAGCAGTTTGTATGCCTGGGAAATCGCGGGAGGGTTCTACAATGAGCAGTTCTTC | CASSLYAWEIAGGFYNEQFF
TRBJ1-1 | NA | TRBD1 | TRBV28 | TGTGCCAGCACCAGAACAGGGGGTGTGAACACTGAAGCTTTCTTT | CASTRTGGVNTEAFF
TRBJ2-7 | NA | NA | TRBV15 | TGTGCCACCAGCAGAGATCTCTCCTACGAGCAGTACTTC | CATSRDLSYEQYF
TRBJ2-7 | NA | NA | TRBV7-3 | TGTGCCAGCAGCTCGGAACCGCTCACGGGCGAGCAGTACTTC | CASSSEPLTGEQYF
TRBJ2-5 | NA | NA | TRBV5-1 | TGCGCCAGCAGGACCGACAGAGTCCAAGAGACCCAGTACTTC | CASRTDRVQETQYF
TRBJ1-6 | NA | NA | TRBV7-8 | TGTGCCAGCAGCTTAGCCGAGAATTCACCCCTCCACTTT | CASSLAENSPLHF
TRBJ2-3 | NA | TRBD1 | TRBV18 | TGTGCCAGCTCACTGGGACAGGCTACAGATACGCAGTATTTT | CASSLGQATDTQYF
TRBJ2-7 | few | NA | TRBV19 | TGTGCCAGTAGTAGGAGGAGAACAGGGACCTACGAGCAGTACTTC | CASSRRRTGTYEQYF
TRBJ2-5 | NA | TRBD1 | TRBV7-7 | TGTGCCAGCAGCCGGGACAGACAAGAGACCCAGTACTTC | CASSRDRQETQYF
TRBJ1-4 | NA | TRBD1 | TRBV7-2 | TGTGCCAGCAGCTTCTCCATGTCCACAGGGGCGGAAAAACTGTTTTTT | CASSFSMSTGAEKLFF
TRBJ2-1 | NA | NA | TRBV6-1 | TGTGCCAGCAGTGGTCCTCCGGTCCTCTCCTACAATGAGCAGTTCTTC | CASSGPPVLSYNEQFF
TRBJ2-1 | few | NA | TRBV6-1 | TGTGCCAGCAGTGAAGCGTACTACAATGAGCAGTTCTTC | CASSEAYYNEQFF
TRBJ2-1 | NA | NA | TRBV27 | TGTGCCAGCAGTTTATACGCAGGGGGGCCCAATGAGCAGTTCTTC | CASSLYAGGPNEQFF
TRBJ1-3 | NA | NA | TRBV9 | TGTGCCAGCAGCGACCGACAGGCGAACTCTGGAAACACCATATATTTT | CASSDRQANSGNTIYF
TRBJ2-7 | NA | TRBD1 | TRBV11-1 | TGTGCCAGCAGTTCAGGGGGCCCTTACGAGCAGTACTTC | CASSSGGPYEQYF
TRBJ2-3 | NA | NA | TRBV20-1 | TGCAGTGCTAGTGTGAGGGACACAGATACGCAGTATTTT | CSASVRDTDTQYF
TRBJ2-7 | once | TRBD1 | TRBV28 | TGTGCCAGCATTACTCCGGGACAGGGGAACCAGTACGAGCAGTACTTC | CASITPGQGNQYEQYF
TRBJ2-1 | NA | NA | TRBV11-3 | TGTGCCAGCAGCCCCGGACGGGGCAATGAGCAGTTCTTC | CASSPGRGNEQFF
TRBJ2-3 | NA | TRBD2 | TRBV9 | TGTGCCAGCAGCATGGGACTAGCGGGAGCTGATACGCAGTATTTT | CASSMGLAGADTQYF
TRBJ2-2 | NA | NA | TRBV9 | TGTGCCAGCAGCGTAGTTGAGAGTCGGGTAGGCGGGGAGCTGTTTTTT | CASSVVESRVGGELFF
TRBJ2-7 | NA | NA | TRBV10-3 | TGTGCCATCAGTGAGGGCATCACCTACGAGCAGTACTTC | CAISEGITYEQYF
TRBJ2-7 | NA | NA | TRBV5-8 | TGCGCCAGCAGCCCCAGACTAGACTCCTACGAGCAGTACTTC | CASSPRLDSYEQYF
TRBJ1-4 | NA | NA | TRBV6-5 | TGTGCCAGCGGTCGGCAGGGAGGTGAAAAACTGTTTTTT | CASGRQGGEKLFF
TRBJ2-3 | NA | TRBD1 | TRBV19 | TGTGCCAGCGGACAGGGAGGTACAGATACGCAGTATTTT | CASGQGGTDTQYF
TRBJ2-1 | NA | TRBD1 | TRBV28 | TGTGCCAGCAGTTTAAGGGACAGGGCTTCCTACAATGAGCAGTTCTTC | CASSLRDRASYNEQFF